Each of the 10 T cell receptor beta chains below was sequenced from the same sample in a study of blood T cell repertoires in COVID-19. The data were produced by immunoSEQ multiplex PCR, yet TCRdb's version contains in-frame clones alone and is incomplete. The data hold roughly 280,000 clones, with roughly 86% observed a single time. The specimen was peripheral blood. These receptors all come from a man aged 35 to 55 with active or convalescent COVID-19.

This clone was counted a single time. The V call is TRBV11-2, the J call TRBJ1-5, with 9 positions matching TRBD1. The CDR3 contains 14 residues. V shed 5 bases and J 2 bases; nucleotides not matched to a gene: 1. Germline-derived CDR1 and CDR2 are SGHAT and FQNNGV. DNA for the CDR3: TGTGCCAGCAGCACAGGGGGCGGCAATCAGCCCCAGCATTTT. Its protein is CASSTGGGNQPQHF. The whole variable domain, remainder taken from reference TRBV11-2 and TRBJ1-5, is EAGVAQSPRYKIIEKRQSVAFWCNPISGHATLYWYQQILGQGPKLLIQFQNNGVVDDSQLPKDRFSAERLKGVDSTLKIQPAKLEDSAVYLCASSTGGGNQPQHFGDGTRLSIL.

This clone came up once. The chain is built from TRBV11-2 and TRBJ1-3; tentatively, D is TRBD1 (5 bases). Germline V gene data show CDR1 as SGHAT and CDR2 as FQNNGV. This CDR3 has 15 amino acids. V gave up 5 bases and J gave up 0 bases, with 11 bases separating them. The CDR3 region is CASSRGGHSGNTIYF. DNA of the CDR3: TGTGCCAGCAGCCGCGGGGGTCACTCTGGAAACACCATATATTTT.

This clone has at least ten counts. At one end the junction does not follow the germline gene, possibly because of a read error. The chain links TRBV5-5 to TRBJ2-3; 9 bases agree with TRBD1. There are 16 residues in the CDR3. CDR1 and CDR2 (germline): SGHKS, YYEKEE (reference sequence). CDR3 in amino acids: CASSLGEQGARDTQYF. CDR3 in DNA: TGTGCCAGCAGTTTGGGGGAACAGGGGGCGCGAGATACGCAGTATTTT.

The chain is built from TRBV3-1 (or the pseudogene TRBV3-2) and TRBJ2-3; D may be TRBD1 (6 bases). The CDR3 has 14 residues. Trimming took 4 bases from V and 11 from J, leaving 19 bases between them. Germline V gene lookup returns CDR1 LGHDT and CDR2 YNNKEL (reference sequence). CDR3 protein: CASSPSSQGRVQYF. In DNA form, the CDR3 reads TGTGCCAGCAGCCCTTCATCCCAGGGGAGAGTGCAGTATTTT.

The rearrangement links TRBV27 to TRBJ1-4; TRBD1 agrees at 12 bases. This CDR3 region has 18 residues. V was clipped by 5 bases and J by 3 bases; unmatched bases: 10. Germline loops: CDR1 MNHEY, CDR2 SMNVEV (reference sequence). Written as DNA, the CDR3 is TGTGCCAGCAGTCACCTTAGGGACAGGGGGCATTCTAATGAAAAACTGTTTTTT. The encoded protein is CASSHLRDRGHSNEKLFF.

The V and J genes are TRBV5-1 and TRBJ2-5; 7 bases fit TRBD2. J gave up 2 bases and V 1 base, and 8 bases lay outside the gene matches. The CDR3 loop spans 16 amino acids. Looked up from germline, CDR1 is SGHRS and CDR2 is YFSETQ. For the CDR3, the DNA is TGCGCCAGCAGCTTGTGGCCCACGGGGGGTCAAGAGACCCAGTACTTC. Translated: CASSLWPTGGQETQYF.

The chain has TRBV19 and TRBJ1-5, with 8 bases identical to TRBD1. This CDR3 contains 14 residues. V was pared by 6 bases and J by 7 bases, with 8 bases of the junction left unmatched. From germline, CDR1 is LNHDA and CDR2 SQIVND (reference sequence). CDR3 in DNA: TGTGCCAGTAGGCAGGGGGCGGGGGAGCAGCCCCAGCATTTT. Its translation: CASRQGAGEQPQHF.

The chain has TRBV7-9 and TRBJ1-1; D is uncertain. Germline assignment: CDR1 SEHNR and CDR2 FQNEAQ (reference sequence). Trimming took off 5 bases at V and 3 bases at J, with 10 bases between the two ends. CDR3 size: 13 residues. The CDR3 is CASSPLLYTEAFF. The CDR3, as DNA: TGTGCCAGCAGCCCTTTGTTGTACACTGAAGCTTTCTTT.

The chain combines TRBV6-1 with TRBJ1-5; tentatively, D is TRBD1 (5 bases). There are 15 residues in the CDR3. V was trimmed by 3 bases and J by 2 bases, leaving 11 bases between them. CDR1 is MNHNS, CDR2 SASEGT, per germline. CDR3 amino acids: CASSDGGWGNQPQHF. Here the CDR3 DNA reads TGTGCCAGCAGTGACGGGGGTTGGGGCAATCAGCCCCAGCATTTT.

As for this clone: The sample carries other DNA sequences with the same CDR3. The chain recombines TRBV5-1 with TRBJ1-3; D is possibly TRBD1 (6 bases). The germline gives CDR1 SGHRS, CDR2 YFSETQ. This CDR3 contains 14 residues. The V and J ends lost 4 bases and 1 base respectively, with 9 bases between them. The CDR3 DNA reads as TGCGCCAGCAGCCCCCAGGGGTCTGGAAACACCATATATTTT. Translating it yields CASSPQGSGNTIYF.